These 9 T cell receptor beta chains were sequenced from one sample in a study of T-cell memory formation after mild COVID-19. TCRdb re-analysed the 5' RACE reads in MiXCR, keeping a single row per CDR3 protein. The data hold under 450,000 distinct CDR3 sequences, with about 22% observed a single time. Sequencing input: PBMCs or a T cell subset sorted from them (not recorded which). Every receptor here comes from an adult woman who had mild COVID-19 (a few samples of this study predate the infection). Cell type and time point are not known.

This clonotype has only a few counts. This chain uses TRBV5-1 with TRBJ1-1, with D possibly TRBD1 on 5 matching bases. V lost 0 bases, J lost 3 bases, and 12 bases lay in between. The CDR3 has 15 residues. The germline CDR1 and CDR2 sequences are SGHRS and YFSETQ. CDR3 residues: CASSLVKGGDTEAFF. In DNA, the CDR3 is TGCGCCAGCAGCTTGGTAAAGGGAGGGGACACTGAAGCTTTCTTT.

V and J are TRBV10-3 and TRBJ2-1; 11 bases agree with TRBD2. CDR1 and CDR2 from the germline V gene are ENHRY and SYGVKD. There are 13 residues in the CDR3. V trimming: 10 bases; J trimming: 16 bases; junction bases outside the gene matches: 15. The CDR3 nucleotides read TGTGCCACCCAATTAGCGGGAGGGCCAGGTGTCTTCTTC. Amino acid sequence: CATQLAGGPGVFF.

The chain employs TRBV15 and TRBJ2-5; TRBD1 agrees at 7 bases. The CDR3 covers 14 residues. V dropped 7 bases and J dropped 3; count of bases not matched to a gene: 8. Germline CDR1 and CDR2: LNHNV and YYDKDF (reference sequence). CDR3: CATTRDSPEETQYF. CDR3 sequence (DNA): TGTGCCACCACCCGGGACAGCCCTGAAGAGACCCAGTACTTC. The full variable domain, rest sourced from reference TRBV15 and TRBJ2-5, is DAMVIQNPRYQVTQFGKPVTLSCSQTLNHNVMYWYQQKSSQAPKLLFHYYDKDFNNEADTPDNFQSRRPNTSFCFLDIRSPGLGDTAMYLCATTRDSPEETQYFGPGTRLLVL.

In its sample, this clonotype was seen a few times. The chain joins TRBV7-9 to TRBJ2-7, with 7 bases aligning to TRBD2. Unmatched junction bases numbered 8, after V lost 6 bases and J lost 3 bases. From germline, CDR1 is SEHNR and CDR2 FQNEAQ (reference sequence). This CDR3 has 14 residues. CDR3 loop: CASSIFGGGYEQYF. CDR3 bases: TGTGCCAGCAGTATCTTCGGCGGGGGCTACGAGCAGTACTTC. Full variable domain (outside the CDR3, taken from reference TRBV7-9 and TRBJ2-7): DTGVSQNPRHKITKRGQNVTFRCDPISEHNRLYWYRQTLGQGPEFLTYFQNEAQLEKSRLLSDRFSAERPKGSFSTLEIQRTEQGDSAMYLCASSIFGGGYEQYFGPGTRLTVT.

This clonotype was seen only a few times. The chain recombines TRBV20-1 with TRBJ2-3, with 10 bases fitting TRBD2. The ends lost 5 bases at V and 4 bases at J; junction bases unmatched: 6. The CDR3 extends over 14 amino acids. The germline V gene encodes CDR1 DFQATT and CDR2 SNEGSKA (reference sequence). The DNA for the CDR3 is TGCAGTGCTCCTACTCTAGCGGGAGCAGATACGCAGTATTTT. Its translation: CSAPTLAGADTQYF.

This clonotype was counted between two and nine times. The chain employs TRBV3-1 and TRBJ2-3, with D perhaps matching TRBD2 (6 bases). The length of the CDR3 is 14 residues. CDR1 and CDR2 (germline): LGHDT, YNNKEL (reference sequence). V shed 3 bases and J shed 4 bases, with 11 bases lying between them. This chain's CDR3 is CASSHLGSPDTQYF. CDR3 DNA sequence: TGTGCCAGCAGCCACCTCGGGAGTCCAGATACGCAGTATTTT.

The chain uses TRBV29-1 and TRBJ1-2; D is unresolved. In germline, CDR1 is SQVTM, CDR2 ANQGSEA. V lost 7 bases, J lost 4 bases, and 10 bases lay in between. The CDR3 sequence is 11 residues long. In DNA, the CDR3 is TGCAGCGACCACCTGGGCTATGGCTACACCTTC. It translates to CSDHLGYGYTF.

This clonotype appeared once. The gene calls are TRBV9 and TRBJ2-5; D gene unclear. The CDR3 totals 13 residues. The germline V gene has CDR1 SGDLS and CDR2 YYNGEE. V was shortened by 3 bases and J by 1 base, with 7 bases between the two germline ends. The CDR3 DNA follows: TGTGCCAGCAGCGCTGGGCTCCAAGAGACCCAGTACTTC. Protein: CASSAGLQETQYF.

This clonotype occurred a few times. The rearrangement links TRBV7-2 to TRBJ2-2; 13 positions agree with TRBD2. The V gene end was trimmed by 1 base and the J gene end by 5 bases; junction bases not matched to a gene: 4. This CDR3 is 17 amino acids long. The germline V gene encodes CDR1 SGHTA and CDR2 FQGNSA. In nucleotides, the CDR3 is TGTGCCAGCAGCTTAGACGGACTAGCGGGGGCTACCGGGGAGCTGTTTTTT. Protein: CASSLDGLAGATGELFF.